This T cell receptor beta chain emerged from a study of cytomegalovirus exposure and HLA in healthy donors. Of note for this clone: Its specificity is not known.

Study-level results: Apart from CMV serostatus, no immune exposure information was available.

PCR was performed using 60 Vbeta and 13 Jbeta primers. Sequencing was performed with immunoSEQ multiplex PCR; in TCRdb, only in-frame clones are kept and a portion is missing. The data show 130,000 to 150,000 clones, about three quarters seen once. The CDR3 length is 15 residues. The V gene's germline CDR1 is SGHRS and CDR2 YFSETQ. J gave up 3 bases and V 1 base, and 3 bases lay outside the gene matches. The chain joins TRBV5-1 to TRBJ2-3; 9 bases map to TRBD1. Sequencing used PBMCs. This clonotype was sampled from a woman in her forties in good health and CMV-seronegative. The CDR3 DNA reads TGCGCCAGCAGCTTGACGACAGGGGGGACAGATACGCAGTATTTT. It yields the protein CASSLTTGGTDTQYF. Variable domain in full (rest from reference TRBV5-1 and TRBJ2-3): KAGVTQTPRYLIKTRGQQVTLSCSPISGHRSVSWYQQTPGQGLQFLFEYFSETQRNKGNFPGRFSGRQFSNSRSEMNVSTLELGDSALYLCASSLTTGGTDTQYFGPGTRLTVL.